This entry lists 21 T cell receptor beta chains sequenced from one sample in a study of blood T cell repertoires in COVID-19. Here immunoSEQ multiplex PCR was the method, and the copy in TCRdb shows in-frame clones only, minus some. The sample has approximately 180,000 clones; roughly 88% are singletons. The specimen sequenced was peripheral blood. The receptors here all came from a woman in her forties with COVID-19, enrolled during active disease.

V usage is TRBV19 and J usage is TRBJ2-1; 10 bases align to TRBD2. Germline V CDR1 and CDR2: LNHDA, SQIVND (reference sequence). The CDR3 length is 14 residues. With 4 bases clipped from V and 5 bases from J, the junction kept 2 bases outside the gene matches. CDR3 bases: TGTGCCAGTAGTAGAGCGGGGGGGGACAATGAGCAGTTCTTC. The encoded protein is CASSRAGGDNEQFF.

The V gene is TRBV7-9, the J gene TRBJ2-1; the D gene is possibly TRBD2 (6 bases). Trimming removed 5 bases from V and 4 bases from J, with 18 bases in between. Germline V gives CDR1 SEHNR, CDR2 FQNEAQ (reference sequence). The CDR3 sequence is 16 residues long. CDR3: CASSDTTRELYNEQFF. CDR3 bases: TGTGCCAGCAGCGACACGACTAGGGAATTATACAATGAGCAGTTCTTC.

The chain joins TRBV7-3 to TRBJ2-3, with D perhaps matching TRBD1 (5 bases). CDR1 is SGHTA and CDR2 is FQGTGA in the germline V gene. V lost 4 bases and J 6 bases, leaving 14 bases between the germline ends. The CDR3 is 14 amino acids. CDR3 amino acids: CASSSSTKGDTQYF. In DNA, the CDR3 is TGTGCCAGCAGCTCTTCTACAAAGGGGGATACGCAGTATTTT.

V gene TRBV18 combines with J gene TRBJ1-6, with no clear D. The CDR3 runs 14 residues. V lost 1 base and J 10 bases, leaving 11 bases between the germline ends. CDR1 and CDR2 (germline): KGHSH, LQKENI. CDR3 loop: CASSPQNSQSPLHF. The CDR3 DNA follows: TGTGCCAGCTCACCACAGAACAGTCAGTCACCCCTCCACTTT.

The rearrangement joins TRBV2 to TRBJ1-1, with D possibly matching TRBD1 (6 bases). CDR1 is SNHLY and CDR2 is FYNNEI in the germline V gene. Trimming removed 6 bases at V and 1 base at J, with 15 bases between. The CDR3 runs to 15 residues. The CDR3 DNA reads as TGTGCCAGCAGCGCGGGGGGCAGGGGGAACACTGAAGCTTTCTTT. It encodes CASSAGGRGNTEAFF. Drawing the rest from reference TRBV2 and TRBJ1-1, the complete variable domain is EPEVTQTPSHQVTQMGQEVILRCVPISNHLYFYWYRQILGQKVEFLVSFYNNEISEKSEIFDDQFSVERPDGSNFTLKIRSTKLEDSAMYFCASSAGGRGNTEAFFGQGTRLTVV.

This clone was found a few times. This chain links TRBV7-2 with TRBJ1-5; D is possibly TRBD1 (5 bases). Germline V gives CDR1 SGHTA, CDR2 FQGNSA. This CDR3 has 14 residues. V was clipped by 2 bases and J by 6 bases, with 11 bases between them. The CDR3 DNA sequence: TGTGCCAGCAGCTTATCGGTAGGGGCTCAGCCCCAGCATTTT. Translated, it gives CASSLSVGAQPQHF.

The chain joins TRBV7-2 to TRBJ2-2, with D possibly TRBD2 on 5 matching bases. The ends were cut back, 7 bases at V and 7 bases at J, with 19 bases in the middle. The V gene's germline CDR1 is SGHTA and CDR2 FQGNSA. The CDR3 is made up of 15 amino acids. DNA of the CDR3: TGTGCCAGCAACGACAACCGAGGGAAGATCGGGGAGCTGTTTTTT. Residues: CASNDNRGKIGELFF. The full variable domain, completed using reference TRBV7-2 and TRBJ2-2, is GAGVSQSPSNKVTEKGKDVELRCDPISGHTALYWYRQSLGQGLEFLIYFQGNSAPDKSGLPSDRFSAERTGGSVSTLTIQRTQQEDSAVYLCASNDNRGKIGELFFGEGSRLTVL.

The chain combines TRBV5-1 with TRBJ1-1; 7 bases match TRBD1. The ends lost 4 bases at V and 0 bases at J; junction bases unmatched: 3. Germline CDR1 reads SGHRS; CDR2 reads YFSETQ. The CDR3 covers 14 residues. For the CDR3, the DNA is TGCGCCAGCAGCCCCGGGACAGTGAACACTGAAGCTTTCTTT. Translated: CASSPGTVNTEAFF.

The chain carries TRBV10-3 and TRBJ1-6; 7 nucleotides align to TRBD1. CDR1 and CDR2 (germline): ENHRY, SYGVKD. J was trimmed by 4 bases and V by 0 bases; bases with no gene match: 0. There are 15 residues in the CDR3. The CDR3 DNA is TGTGCCATCAGTGAGTCGACAGGGTATAATTCACCCCTCCACTTT. Translated: CAISESTGYNSPLHF.

The chain recombines TRBV6-5 with TRBJ2-3, with a tentative D call TRBD1 (6 bases). This CDR3 comprises 14 residues. The V end lost 7 bases, the J end lost 5 bases, and 16 bases lay between the germline ends. Germline V gives CDR1 MNHEY, CDR2 SVGAGI. The CDR3 DNA reads TGTGCCAGCACCCTAAGGGGGACGGGAGATACGCAGTATTTT. It specifies CASTLRGTGDTQYF.

V is TRBV3-1 (or the pseudogene TRBV3-2) and J is TRBJ2-7, with D uncertain. V was shortened by 2 bases and J by 4 bases, with 12 bases between the two germline ends. The CDR3 loop spans 14 amino acids. Germline loops: CDR1 LGHDT, CDR2 YNNKEL (reference sequence). CDR3 sequence: CASSQSTSIYEQYF. The CDR3 nucleotides are TGTGCCAGCAGCCAATCTACGTCGATTTACGAGCAGTACTTC.

This chain joins TRBV7-9 and TRBJ2-7; tentatively, D is TRBD2 (5 bases). V lost 6 bases to trimming and J lost 3 bases, with 12 bases between them. Per the germline V gene, CDR1 is SEHNR and CDR2 is FQNEAQ (reference sequence). The CDR3 is 13 residues long. Written as DNA, the CDR3 is TGTGCCAGCAGTCCAGCGGACCTCTACGAGCAGTACTTC. It specifies CASSPADLYEQYF.

This chain uses TRBV5-1 with TRBJ2-7, with 10 nucleotides matching TRBD2. The trim removed 4 bases at V and 3 bases at J, leaving 4 bases unmatched. Germline V CDR1 and CDR2: SGHRS, YFSETQ. The CDR3 totals 14 residues. The CDR3 spells CASSPGLAVYEQYF. CDR3 DNA sequence: TGCGCCAGCAGCCCAGGACTAGCGGTCTACGAGCAGTACTTC.

The V gene is TRBV27, the J gene TRBJ1-2; tentatively, D is TRBD1 (5 bases). The CDR3 contains 13 residues. Germline CDR1 is MNHEY and CDR2 is SMNVEV (reference sequence). Trimming stripped 2 bases from V and 6 bases from J, with 10 bases between. CDR3: CASSLSLRDGYTF. The CDR3, as DNA: TGTGCCAGCAGTTTAAGCCTCAGGGATGGCTACACCTTC.

V and J are TRBV15 and TRBJ1-1; possible D gene TRBD1, 5 bases. The V end lost 7 bases, the J end lost 1 base, and 10 bases lay between the germline ends. Looked up from germline, CDR1 is LNHNV and CDR2 is YYDKDF (reference sequence). The CDR3 extends over 13 amino acids. The CDR3 here is CATTGNGNTEAFF. The CDR3 DNA is TGTGCCACCACAGGGAATGGGAACACTGAAGCTTTCTTT.

The rearrangement uses TRBV4-1 and TRBJ1-5; D uncertain. The CDR3 is 14 residues long. Trimming removed 4 bases from V and 4 bases from J, with 11 bases in between. Germline-derived CDR1 and CDR2 are MGHRA and YSYEKL. The DNA for the CDR3 is TGCGCCAGCAGCCCCTTAAGTCTAAATCAGCCCCAGCATTTT. Protein sequence: CASSPLSLNQPQHF.

This sequence joins TRBV6-5 and TRBJ1-2, with D possibly matching TRBD1 (6 bases). Per germline, CDR1 MNHEY and CDR2 SVGAGI. V lost 6 bases and J lost 5, with 13 bases in between. This CDR3 region has 13 residues. CDR3 amino acids: CASSASGTYGYTF. The CDR3 region has the DNA TGTGCCAGCAGCGCTTCCGGGACATATGGCTACACCTTC.

The chain combines TRBV19 with TRBJ2-7; tentatively, D is TRBD2 (6 bases). The CDR3 sequence is 14 residues long. CDR1 and CDR2 from the germline V gene are LNHDA and SQIVND (reference sequence). V lost 6 bases, J lost 0 bases, and 12 bases lay in between. The CDR3 reads CASRSDGSSYEQYF. CDR3 nucleotides: TGTGCCAGTAGGTCGGACGGGAGCTCCTACGAGCAGTACTTC. The full variable domain, its missing parts supplied by reference TRBV19 and TRBJ2-7, is DGGITQSPKYLFRKEGQNVTLSCEQNLNHDAMYWYRQDPGQGLRLIYYSQIVNDFQKGDIAEGYSVSREKKESFPLTVTSAQKNPTAFYLCASRSDGSSYEQYFGPGTRLTVT.

The genes are TRBV7-6 and TRBJ1-5; D possibly corresponds to TRBD1 (5 bases). Trimming cost V 0 bases and J 7 bases, with 13 bases left between them. This CDR3 spans 15 amino acids. Per the germline V gene, CDR1 is SGHVS and CDR2 is FNYEAQ. The CDR3 sequence: CASSLAARVEQPQHF. The CDR3 region has the DNA TGTGCCAGCAGCTTAGCGGCCAGGGTTGAGCAGCCCCAGCATTTT.

V and J are TRBV3-1 (or the pseudogene TRBV3-2) and TRBJ2-7; 8 nucleotides line up with TRBD2. The CDR3 extends over 14 amino acids. The junction had 9 bases not matched to a gene; V was cut back by 5 bases and J by 6 bases. The germline V gene has CDR1 LGHDT and CDR2 YNNKEL (reference sequence). The CDR3 DNA follows: TGTGCCAGCAGCATTAGCGGGATTCATCTCGAGCAGTACTTC. Translation gives CASSISGIHLEQYF.

V gene TRBV10-3 combines with J gene TRBJ1-1; tentatively, D is TRBD1 (5 bases). Trimming removed 6 bases from V and 5 bases from J, with 19 bases in between. Looked up from germline, CDR1 is ENHRY and CDR2 is SYGVKD. The CDR3 is 15 amino acids. The CDR3 coding sequence is TGTGCCATCAGCGACGGGGGGGTTAGAGGGACTGAAGCTTTCTTT. This codes for CAISDGGVRGTEAFF.